The 17 T cell receptor beta chains in this list originate from one sample, sequenced in a study of blood T cell repertoires in COVID-19. TCRdb keeps only in-frame clones here, not all; method: immunoSEQ multiplex PCR. The table has roughly 330,000 clones, about 85% seen once. What was sequenced was PBMCs or T cells enriched from blood (not recorded which). Receptors were obtained from a woman aged 25 to 39 who had recovered from COVID-19.

V usage is TRBV4-1 and J usage is TRBJ2-3, with 13 bases that match TRBD2. This CDR3 has 16 residues. The junction had 6 bases not matched to a gene; V was cut back by 7 bases and J by 2 bases. The V gene's germline CDR1 is MGHRA and CDR2 YSYEKL. CDR3 region: CASTRLAGGPTDTQYF. The CDR3 DNA is TGCGCCAGCACCCGACTAGCGGGGGGCCCCACAGATACGCAGTATTTT.

The V gene is TRBV20-1, the J gene TRBJ2-7, with D perhaps matching TRBD2 (7 bases). V lost 5 bases and J lost 3, with 20 bases in between. CDR1 is DFQATT and CDR2 is SNEGSKA in the germline V gene (reference sequence). This CDR3 is built from 15 residues. This CDR3 is CSARVLRGQLYEQYF. The CDR3 DNA sequence: TGCAGTGCTCGTGTCCTGCGGGGGCAGCTCTACGAGCAGTACTTC.

In this sample, this clone turned up once. This chain joins TRBV19 and TRBJ1-5; D perhaps matches TRBD1 (6 bases). This CDR3 spans 16 amino acids. Germline lookup yields CDR1 LNHDA and CDR2 SQIVND (reference sequence). Trimming removed 4 bases from V and 1 base from J, with 14 bases in between. CDR3 amino acids: CASSRIGTQSNQPQHF. DNA for the CDR3: TGTGCCAGTAGTAGAATAGGGACACAAAGCAATCAGCCCCAGCATTTT.

The chain is built from TRBV5-4 and TRBJ1-6, with 9 bases identical to TRBD1. CDR1 is SGHNT and CDR2 is YYREEE in the germline V gene (reference sequence). The CDR3 has 16 residues. After removal of 0 bases from V and 9 bases from J, the junction contained 7 bases not matched to a gene. The CDR3 spells CASSLDPTGGGSPLHF. For the CDR3, the DNA is TGTGCCAGCAGCTTGGATCCGACAGGGGGTGGTTCACCCCTCCACTTT.

The CDR3 region has the DNA TGTGCCAGTAGTATACTCGGCGGCGGGGGCTACACCTTC. Its translation is CASSILGGGGYTF. The V gene is TRBV19, the J gene TRBJ1-2, with unresolved D. V was trimmed by 2 bases and J by 8 bases, leaving 12 bases between them. In germline, CDR1 is LNHDA, CDR2 SQIVND (reference sequence). CDR3 length: 13 residues. Together with reference TRBV19 and TRBJ1-2, the CDR3 gives the full variable domain: DGGITQSPKYLFRKEGQNVTLSCEQNLNHDAMYWYRQDPGQGLRLIYYSQIVNDFQKGDIAEGYSVSREKKESFPLTVTSAQKNPTAFYLCASSILGGGGYTFGSGTRLTVV.

The chain uses TRBV4-3 and TRBJ1-2, with a weak D call TRBD1 (6 bases). CDR1 LGHNA and CDR2 YSLEER come from the germline V gene. The V and J ends lost 0 bases and 0 bases respectively, with 11 bases between them. This CDR3 region has 16 residues. The CDR3 protein is CASSQDGTGTNYGYTF. As DNA, the CDR3 is TGCGCCAGCAGCCAAGATGGCACAGGGACTAACTATGGCTACACCTTC.

The chain links TRBV19 to TRBJ1-4; 9 bases are a match to TRBD1. This CDR3 has 16 amino acids. In germline, CDR1 is LNHDA, CDR2 SQIVND (reference sequence). V trimming: 1 base; J trimming: 5 bases; junction bases outside the gene matches: 5. CDR3 amino acids: CASSIGSGTGNEKLFF. For the CDR3, the DNA is TGTGCCAGTAGTATAGGCTCCGGGACAGGGAATGAAAAACTGTTTTTT.

The V and J genes are TRBV19 and TRBJ1-2; a weak D match, TRBD1 (6 bases). This CDR3 region has 15 residues. Trimming left V 0 bases short and J 8 bases short, with 16 bases between. Germline CDR1 reads LNHDA; CDR2 reads SQIVND (reference sequence). CDR3 loop: CASSIDGTPSVGYTF. CDR3 nucleotide sequence: TGTGCCAGTAGTATAGACGGGACACCTTCCGTGGGCTACACCTTC.

To note about this clone: The sample carries other DNA sequences with the same CDR3. The V and J genes are TRBV19 and TRBJ1-1; TRBD1 is a possible D gene (5 bases). Germline V CDR1 and CDR2: LNHDA, SQIVND (reference sequence). Trimming left V 1 base short and J 2 bases short, with 8 bases between. CDR3 length equals 14 residues. CDR3 bases: TGTGCCAGTAGTATAGGGACACGAAACACTGAAGCTTTCTTT. Translating it yields CASSIGTRNTEAFF. The full variable domain, rest sourced from reference TRBV19 and TRBJ1-1, is DGGITQSPKYLFRKEGQNVTLSCEQNLNHDAMYWYRQDPGQGLRLIYYSQIVNDFQKGDIAEGYSVSREKKESFPLTVTSAQKNPTAFYLCASSIGTRNTEAFFGQGTRLTVV.

A few counts support this clone. The chain has TRBV16 and TRBJ2-7; perhaps TRBD1 as D (5 bases). The CDR3 spans 12 residues. V dropped 3 bases and J dropped 2 bases, with 5 bases sitting between them. The germline V gene has CDR1 KGHSY and CDR2 FQNENV. The CDR3 is CASSQDTYEQYF. CDR3 DNA: TGTGCCAGCAGCCAGGACACCTACGAGCAGTACTTC.

The V and J genes are TRBV18 and TRBJ2-1; 9 nucleotides align to TRBD2. The germline gives CDR1 KGHSH, CDR2 LQKENI. The length of the CDR3 is 16 residues. The junction had 16 bases not matched to a gene; V was cut back by 6 bases and J by 10 bases. CDR3 residues: CASSPLGLAGPPEQFF. In DNA, the CDR3 is TGTGCCAGCTCCCCGCTTGGGCTAGCGGGACCCCCAGAGCAGTTCTTC.

The CDR3 DNA reads as TGTGCCAGCAGCTTGGGGACAGGGGGGGCGCAGTACTTC. This translates into CASSLGTGGAQYF. The chain couples TRBV7-2 to TRBJ2-7; 11 bases align to TRBD1. Germline CDR1 SGHTA, CDR2 FQGNSA. The V gene end was trimmed by 3 bases and the J gene end by 9 bases; junction bases not matched to a gene: 4. The CDR3 loop spans 13 amino acids.

The chain recombines TRBV19 with TRBJ1-2; 7 bases align to TRBD1. Germline V gives CDR1 LNHDA, CDR2 SQIVND (reference sequence). Trimming cost V 3 bases and J 8 bases; bases outside gene matches: 6. The CDR3 is 13 amino acids. CDR3 residues: CASSIDRVRGYTF. The CDR3 DNA reads TGTGCCAGTAGTATTGACAGGGTCAGGGGCTACACCTTC. The whole variable domain, filled in from reference TRBV19 and TRBJ1-2, reads DGGITQSPKYLFRKEGQNVTLSCEQNLNHDAMYWYRQDPGQGLRLIYYSQIVNDFQKGDIAEGYSVSREKKESFPLTVTSAQKNPTAFYLCASSIDRVRGYTFGSGTRLTVV.

This chain joins TRBV6-2 or TRBV6-3 and TRBJ2-1; 7 bases are shared with TRBD1. The V segment lost 0 bases and the J segment 6 bases; nucleotides outside the gene matches: 5. There are 15 residues in the CDR3. Per germline, CDR1 MNHEY and CDR2 SVGEGT. The CDR3 DNA sequence: TGTGCCAGCAGTTACTCGAAGGCAGGGGGCAATGAGCAGTTCTTC. Translated, it gives CASSYSKAGGNEQFF.

This chain uses TRBV5-1 with TRBJ2-2; D is perhaps TRBD1 (6 bases). From germline, CDR1 is SGHRS and CDR2 YFSETQ. The CDR3 sequence is 17 residues long. With 1 base removed from V and 5 bases from J, the gap between germline ends came to 18 bases. CDR3 in DNA: TGCGCCAGCAGCTTGCTCGGGCAGGGGAGTCGGACCGGGGAGCTGTTTTTT. It codes for CASSLLGQGSRTGELFF. Filled out from reference TRBV5-1 and TRBJ2-2, the complete variable domain reads KAGVTQTPRYLIKTRGQQVTLSCSPISGHRSVSWYQQTPGQGLQFLFEYFSETQRNKGNFPGRFSGRQFSNSRSEMNVSTLELGDSALYLCASSLLGQGSRTGELFFGEGSRLTVL.

This clone was detected only a few times. The chain carries TRBV2 and TRBJ1-1; 9 bases are shared with TRBD1. V was pared by 6 bases and J by 7 bases, with 15 bases of the junction left unmatched. Germline V gene data show CDR1 as SNHLY and CDR2 as FYNNEI. The CDR3 sequence is 16 residues long. The CDR3, as DNA: TGTGCCAGCAGATCCGGGACAGGGAGGGACTGGCTTGAAGCTTTCTTT. Translating gives CASRSGTGRDWLEAFF.

The chain couples TRBV5-1 to TRBJ1-1, with D possibly matching TRBD1 (5 bases). V dropped 4 bases and J dropped 1 base, with 11 bases sitting between them. This CDR3 has 14 residues. The germline V gene encodes CDR1 SGHRS and CDR2 YFSETQ. The DNA of the CDR3 is TGCGCCAGCAGCATCGGGGGGTGGAACACTGAAGCTTTCTTT. Amino acid sequence: CASSIGGWNTEAFF.